This TCR beta chain was found in a study of blood T cell repertoires in COVID-19. Study context: In each case, the material was cDNA or gDNA derived from T cells, B-cell-depleted T cells, or PBMCs.

Per the original methods: It was from reference gene primer amplification that nucleated cell counts were estimated. TCRdb's copy holds only in-frame clones and misses some; the assay was immunoSEQ multiplex PCR. V, J and clone size were drawn from that table, and D and trimming were deduced from the DNA. This table holds some 65,000 clones, roughly 80% found once. Trimming cost V 4 bases and J 4 bases; bases outside gene matches: 7. The CDR3 totals 15 residues. Germline CDR1 is MGHDK and CDR2 is SYGVNS. The receptor comes from a woman in her 70s with acute or convalescent COVID-19. Sequencing input: peripheral blood. The genes are TRBV25-1 and TRBJ1-2; 9 bases line up with TRBD1. CDR3 sequence (DNA): TGTGCCAGCAGTGCCCCGGACAGGGGTGTCTATGGCTACACCTTC. Protein sequence: CASSAPDRGVYGYTF.